The clone carrying this T cell receptor (beta chain) appeared a few times. Its antigen is still unknown. The sample belongs to a study of cytomegalovirus exposure and HLA in healthy donors. Overall study findings and caveats: Later analysis placed DRB1 highest and HLA-C lowest in TCR association rates, which differed by HLA locus. As confirmed in vitro, a few CMV-associated chains were specific for CMV antigens.

Primers for the PCR totalled 60 Vbeta and 13 Jbeta. Sequencing used immunoSEQ multiplex PCR; TCRdb keeps in-frame clones, though not all of them. Of about 98,000 clones in the sample, around 80% are singletons; the top ten hold about 10%. Germline assignment: CDR1 LNHDA and CDR2 SQIVND (reference sequence). The CDR3 covers 16 residues. Trimming pared 2 bases from V and 0 bases from J, leaving 11 bases between. Sequences were obtained from PBMCs. This chain uses TRBV19 with TRBJ1-5; D gene ambiguous. This TCR was recovered from a man younger than 30 in good health and CMV-seropositive. The CDR3 sequence is CASSISRRISNQPQHF. DNA for the CDR3: TGTGCCAGTAGTATATCCCGGCGGATTAGCAATCAGCCCCAGCATTTT.